This T cell receptor (beta chain) derives from a study of CD8 T cells in Susac syndrome. The authors sequenced TCR beta from blood CD8+ and CD4+ T cells. Random hexamers were used to reverse transcribe roughly 0.45 to 1 ug of RNA. Amplification of TCR beta CDR3 across 54 Vbeta and 13 Jbeta was performed with immunoSEQ multiplex PCR. TCRdb re-derived calls from the immunoSEQ multiplex PCR reads in MiXCR, one entry per CDR3 protein. This table holds about 160,000 distinct CDR3 sequences, around 92% found once. V was cut by 0 bases and J by 0 bases, with 9 bases left in between. The CDR3 length is 16 residues. Germline CDR1 SGHRS, CDR2 YFSETQ.

This TCR came from a human donor in good health. This chain uses TRBV5-1 with TRBJ2-2; D is perhaps TRBD1 (6 bases). Sequencing was carried out using CD4+ T cells from PBMCs. The DNA of the CDR3 is TGCGCCAGCAGCTTGGTTCAGGGGACGAACACCGGGGAGCTGTTTTTT. Translation: CASSLVQGTNTGELFF.